This T cell receptor beta chain was found in a study of CXCR3-negative and CXCR3-positive naive CD8 T cells. CDR1 and CDR2 from the germline V gene are LGHNA and YSLEER. This CDR3 region has 17 residues. The libraries of TRB cDNA were constructed through 5' RACE using UMI labels. TCRdb processed the 5' RACE reads again and assigns one entry to each CDR3 protein, with no DNA. Its table records about 43,000 distinct CDR3 sequences. The J gene is TRBJ2-3, the V gene TRBV4-3; the D call of TRBD1 rests on TCRdb alone, since no DNA is present to check it. The receptor's source is a human donor in good health. Some clones in this sample may be carry-over from other donors' samples. Sequencing was done on a sample of memory CD8+ T cells from blood. CDR3: CASSQDKVVAPTDTQYF.